These 20 T cell receptor beta chains originate from one sample sequenced in a study of blood T cells in healthy people across ages. The use of a sample-barcoded 5' primer and a J-beta primer mix characterized a second PCR of about 6 to 12 cycles. TCRdb called the 5' RACE reads again in MiXCR, with one record for every CDR3 protein. This sample carries roughly 1,700,000 distinct CDR3 sequences, under 30% of them seen once, and the ten largest clones take over 7%. Sample: blood. Receptors were obtained from a woman aged 25 to 39 in good health.

With regard to this clonotype: The junction departs from the called germline gene at one end, perhaps through a read error. This chain links TRBV11-2 with TRBJ2-7, with D maybe TRBD1 (6 bases). CDR3 length: 15 amino acids. Germline values: CDR1 SGHAT, CDR2 FQNNGV. The CDR3 spells CARSIPGHISYEQYF. DNA of the CDR3: TGTGCCCGCAGCATTCCGGGACACATATCCTACGAGCAGTACTTC.

The chain combines TRBV6-6 with TRBJ1-3; the D gene is possibly TRBD1 (5 bases). CDR1 is MNHNY and CDR2 is SVGAGI in the germline V gene (reference sequence). The CDR3 is 12 amino acids. Trimming took 8 bases from V and 8 from J, leaving 13 bases between them. CDR3 protein: CASQGTHYTIYF. The CDR3 DNA is TGTGCCAGCCAGGGTACCCACTACACCATATATTTT.

The CDR3 sequence: CATSTWDRDTQYF. The CDR3 nucleotides read TGTGCCACCTCCACTTGGGACAGAGATACGCAGTATTTT. This rearrangement joins TRBV24-1 to TRBJ2-3; 7 bases map to TRBD1. Trimming at V came to 9 bases and at J to 5 bases, leaving 7 bases not matched to a gene. This CDR3 spans 13 amino acids. Germline CDR1 KGHDR, CDR2 SFDVKD.

The rearrangement joins TRBV20-1 to TRBJ2-1; D ambiguous. Trimming left V 1 base short and J 9 bases short, with 13 bases between. The CDR3 contains 13 residues. The germline gives CDR1 DFQATT, CDR2 SNEGSKA (reference sequence). The CDR3 DNA sequence: TGCAGTGCTAGAGTACGGCTACTCGGTGAGCAGTTCTTC. Its protein product is CSARVRLLGEQFF.

The J gene is TRBJ2-1, the V gene TRBV20-1; no clear D. Germline CDR1 DFQATT, CDR2 SNEGSKA (reference sequence). The V and J ends lost 5 bases and 4 bases respectively, with 12 bases between them. This CDR3 contains 13 residues. CDR3 DNA: TGCAGTGCTCTTCAAGACGGGTACAATGAGCAGTTCTTC. Protein product: CSALQDGYNEQFF.

The gene calls are TRBV29-1 and TRBJ1-3; D not certain. The CDR3 runs 12 residues. V was clipped by 5 bases and J by 0 bases, with 5 bases between them. CDR1 is SQVTM, CDR2 ANQGSEA, per germline. Here the CDR3 reads CSVLSSGNTIYF. For the CDR3, the DNA is TGCAGCGTTTTATCCTCTGGAAACACCATATATTTT.

This clonotype was observed a few times. The chain combines TRBV14 with TRBJ2-1; no definite D call. Trimming took 2 bases from V and 7 from J, leaving 12 bases between them. This CDR3 contains 14 residues. CDR1 and CDR2 from the germline V gene are SGHDN and FVKESK. The CDR3 sequence is CASSQRSARNEQFF. CDR3 bases: TGTGCCAGCAGCCAAAGATCCGCAAGGAATGAGCAGTTCTTC.

The CDR3 DNA follows: TGTGCCACTTCCGGGACAGGGAGGCCACGGACCCAGTACTTC. It codes for CATSGTGRPRTQYF. The chain recombines TRBV19 with TRBJ2-5; 9 bases align to TRBD1. Per germline, CDR1 LNHDA and CDR2 SQIVND (reference sequence). CDR3 length equals 14 residues. The ends lost 10 bases at V and 7 bases at J; junction bases unmatched: 13.

The CDR3 nucleotides read TGTGCCAGCGCCCAAGACAGGGCGGGGCAAGAGACCCAGTACTTC. Its protein is CASAQDRAGQETQYF. The chain links TRBV2 to TRBJ2-5; D is possibly TRBD1 (7 bases). Germline V gives CDR1 SNHLY, CDR2 FYNNEI. V was cut by 8 bases and J by 2 bases, with 18 bases left in between. This CDR3 region has 15 residues.

The gene calls are TRBV20-1 and TRBJ2-3; D is ambiguous. The germline CDR1 and CDR2 sequences are DFQATT and SNEGSKA (reference sequence). V was pared by 5 bases and J by 5 bases, with 14 bases between. The CDR3 covers 13 residues. The CDR3 DNA is TGCAGTGCTCTTTACGACGGACGAGATACGCAGTATTTT. Translation: CSALYDGRDTQYF.

This sequence joins TRBV12-3 or TRBV12-4 and TRBJ2-3; D is undetermined. This CDR3 region has 14 residues. Trimming shortened V by 8 bases and J by 2 bases, and 14 bases separated the two germline ends. This CDR3 is CASAPNVVTDTQYF. The DNA for the CDR3 is TGTGCCAGCGCCCCGAATGTGGTCACAGATACGCAGTATTTT.

This clonotype showed up just a few times. This sequence joins TRBV13 and TRBJ2-7; D possibly corresponds to TRBD1 (5 bases). CDR1 and CDR2 (germline): PRHDT, FYEKMQ (reference sequence). The V end lost 1 base, the J end lost 5 bases, and 15 bases lay between the germline ends. This CDR3 region has 15 residues. CDR3 in amino acids: CASSLAPAGLNEQYF. DNA of the CDR3: TGTGCCAGCAGCTTAGCTCCGGCAGGGCTTAACGAGCAGTACTTC.

The table lists this clonotype with a few counts. V is TRBV5-1 and J is TRBJ1-6; the D is unclear. This CDR3 is built from 15 residues. Germline loops: CDR1 SGHRS, CDR2 YFSETQ. Trimming pared 0 bases from V and 6 bases from J, leaving 10 bases between. For the CDR3, the DNA is TGCGCCAGCAGCTTGGCCCAAACAGCTAATTCACCCCTCCACTTT. As protein: CASSLAQTANSPLHF.

The chain is built from TRBV4-3 and TRBJ1-1, with D uncertain. Trimming shortened V by 1 base and J by 5 bases, and 8 bases separated the two germline ends. CDR3 length: 13 amino acids. Germline values: CDR1 LGHNA, CDR2 YSLEER. CDR3 bases: TGCGCCAGCAGCCAAGTACTAGGGACTGAAGCTTTCTTT. The encoded protein is CASSQVLGTEAFF.

This clonotype came up a few times. V gene TRBV5-1 combines with J gene TRBJ2-2, with 7 bases identical to TRBD1. This CDR3 has 15 residues. Germline-derived CDR1 and CDR2 are SGHRS and YFSETQ. Unmatched junction bases numbered 6, after V lost 3 bases and J lost 4 bases. CDR3 bases: TGCGCCAGCAGCTACACAGGGGCCGGCACCGGGGAGCTGTTTTTT. Its translation is CASSYTGAGTGELFF.

The rearrangement links TRBV18 to TRBJ2-1, with 11 bases lining up with TRBD2. Germline V gives CDR1 KGHSH, CDR2 LQKENI. This CDR3 contains 15 residues. J lost 8 bases, V lost 3 bases, and 6 bases had no gene match. CDR3 in amino acids: CASSPRLAGTHEQFF. The CDR3 DNA reads TGTGCCAGCTCACCCCGACTAGCGGGAACCCATGAGCAGTTCTTC.

This clonotype came up many times. This chain links TRBV5-1 with TRBJ2-7; D perhaps matches TRBD1 (6 bases). From germline, CDR1 is SGHRS and CDR2 YFSETQ. This CDR3 region has 15 residues. V lost 2 bases and J 0 bases, leaving 12 bases between the germline ends. As DNA, the CDR3 is TGCGCCAGCAGCTTTAATAGGGACATCTCCTACGAGCAGTACTTC. It translates to CASSFNRDISYEQYF.

The chain recombines TRBV4-1 with TRBJ2-1; a weak D match, TRBD2 (5 bases). Germline CDR1 MGHRA, CDR2 YSYEKL. V was shortened by 2 bases and J by 4 bases, with 18 bases between the two germline ends. This CDR3 is built from 17 residues. The CDR3 region is CASSQLPSGVWYNEQFF. DNA for the CDR3: TGCGCCAGCAGCCAACTCCCAAGCGGAGTTTGGTACAATGAGCAGTTCTTC.

The rearrangement uses TRBV6-4 and TRBJ2-3; no reliable D call. This CDR3 is built from 14 residues. Between the trimmed V and J ends, which lost 4 bases and 0 bases, there was a span of 8 bases. The germline V gene encodes CDR1 MRHNA and CDR2 SNTAGT. CDR3 DNA: TGTGCCAGCAGTGTGATGGGGAGCACAGATACGCAGTATTTT. The encoded protein is CASSVMGSTDTQYF.

The CDR3 nucleotides read TGCAGTGTAGGGGGGGGGCCCAAAGAGACCCAGTACTTC. This translates into CSVGGGPKETQYF. The chain combines TRBV20-1 with TRBJ2-5; the D gene is possibly TRBD2 (7 bases). Germline values: CDR1 DFQATT, CDR2 SNEGSKA (reference sequence). This CDR3 has 13 amino acids. Trimming took 7 bases from V and 3 from J, leaving 15 bases between them.